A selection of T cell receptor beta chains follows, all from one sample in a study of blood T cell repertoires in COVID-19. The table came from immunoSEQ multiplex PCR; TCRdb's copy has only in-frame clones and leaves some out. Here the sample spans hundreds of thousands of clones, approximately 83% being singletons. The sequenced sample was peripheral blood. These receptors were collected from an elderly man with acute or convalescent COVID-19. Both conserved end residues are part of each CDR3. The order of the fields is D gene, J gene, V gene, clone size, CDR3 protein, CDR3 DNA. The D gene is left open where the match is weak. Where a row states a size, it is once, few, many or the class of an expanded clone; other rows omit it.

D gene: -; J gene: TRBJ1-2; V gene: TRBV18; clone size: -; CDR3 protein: CASSPTGQRSNYGYTF; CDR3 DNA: TGTGCCAGCTCACCAACAGGACAGCGCTCTAACTATGGCTACACCTTC
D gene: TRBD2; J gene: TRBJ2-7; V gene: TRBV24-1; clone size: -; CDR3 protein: CATSDPREASYEQYF; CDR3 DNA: TGTGCCACCAGTGATCCCCGGGAGGCGTCTTACGAGCAGTACTTC
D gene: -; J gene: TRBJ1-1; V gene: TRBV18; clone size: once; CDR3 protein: CASSPGTQGNTEAFF; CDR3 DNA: TGTGCCAGCTCACCGGGGACACAGGGGAACACTGAAGCTTTCTTT
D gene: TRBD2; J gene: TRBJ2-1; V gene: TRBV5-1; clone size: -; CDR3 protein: CASSLVLWTSGADEQFF; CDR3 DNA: TGCGCCAGCAGCTTGGTACTGTGGACTAGCGGGGCGGATGAGCAGTTCTTC
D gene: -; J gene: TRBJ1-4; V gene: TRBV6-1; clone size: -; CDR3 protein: CASSEKGHLYSAWGEKLFF; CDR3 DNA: TGTGCCAGCAGTGAAAAGGGACACCTCTACTCCGCATGGGGTGAAAAACTGTTTTTT
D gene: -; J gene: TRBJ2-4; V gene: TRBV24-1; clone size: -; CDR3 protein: CATSARRGAKNIQYF; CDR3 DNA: TGTGCCACCAGTGCCCGCAGGGGAGCCAAAAACATTCAGTACTTC
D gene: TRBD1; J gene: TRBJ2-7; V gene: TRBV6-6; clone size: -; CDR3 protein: CASKRDRGQYEQYF; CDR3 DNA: TGTGCCAGCAAAAGGGACAGGGGGCAATACGAGCAGTACTTC
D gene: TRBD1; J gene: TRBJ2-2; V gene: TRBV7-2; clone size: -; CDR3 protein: CASSFYRGTTGELFF; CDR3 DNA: TGTGCCAGCAGCTTTTACAGGGGAACCACCGGGGAGCTGTTTTTT
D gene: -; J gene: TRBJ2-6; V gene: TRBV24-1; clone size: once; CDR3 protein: CATWGAGANVLTF; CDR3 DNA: TGTGCCACCTGGGGGGCTGGGGCCAACGTCCTGACTTTC
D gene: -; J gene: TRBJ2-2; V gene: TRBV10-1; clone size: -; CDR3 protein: CASSPRTASGGELFF; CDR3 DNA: TGCGCCAGCAGCCCCAGGACAGCCAGCGGAGGGGAGCTGTTTTTT
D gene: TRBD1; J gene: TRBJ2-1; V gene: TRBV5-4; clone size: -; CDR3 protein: CASSSGTGGYDEQFF; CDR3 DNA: TGTGCCAGCAGCTCCGGGACAGGGGGCTATGATGAGCAGTTCTTC
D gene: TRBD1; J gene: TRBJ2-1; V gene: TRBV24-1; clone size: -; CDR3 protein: CATSDPDRGSYNEQFF; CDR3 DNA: TGTGCCACCAGTGATCCGGACAGGGGAAGCTACAATGAGCAGTTCTTC
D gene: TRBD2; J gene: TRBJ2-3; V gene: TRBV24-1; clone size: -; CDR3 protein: CATSDLAGGSSTDTQYF; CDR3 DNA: TGTGCCACCAGTGATTTAGCGGGGGGGTCCAGCACAGATACGCAGTATTTT
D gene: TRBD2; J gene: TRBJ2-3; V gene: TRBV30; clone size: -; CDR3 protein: CAWSVLAGYTDTQYF; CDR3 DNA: TGTGCCTGGAGTGTACTAGCGGGATACACAGATACGCAGTATTTT
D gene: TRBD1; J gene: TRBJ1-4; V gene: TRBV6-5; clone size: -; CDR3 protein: CASSTPGGLGEKLFF; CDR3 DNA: TGTGCCAGCAGTACCCCAGGGGGGTTAGGCGAAAAACTGTTTTTT
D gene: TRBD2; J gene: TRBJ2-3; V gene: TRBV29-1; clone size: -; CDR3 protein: CSVDAGVGTDTQYF; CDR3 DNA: TGCAGCGTTGACGCGGGAGTAGGCACAGATACGCAGTATTTT
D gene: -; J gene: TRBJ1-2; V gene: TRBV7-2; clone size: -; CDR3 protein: CASSLDLTGYGYTF; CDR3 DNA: TGTGCCAGCAGCTTAGACCTGACGGGCTATGGCTACACCTTC
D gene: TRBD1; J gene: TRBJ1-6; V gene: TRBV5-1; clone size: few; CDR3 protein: CASSLAGTAYSPLHF; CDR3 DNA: TGCGCCAGCAGCTTGGCCGGGACAGCCTATTCACCCCTCCACTTT
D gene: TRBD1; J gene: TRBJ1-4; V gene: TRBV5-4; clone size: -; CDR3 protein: CASSLSGTGVEKLFF; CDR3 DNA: TGTGCCAGCAGCTTGTCAGGGACAGGGGTTGAAAAACTGTTTTTT
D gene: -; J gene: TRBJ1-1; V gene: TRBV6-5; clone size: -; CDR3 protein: CASVQNTEAFF; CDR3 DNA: TGTGCCAGCGTCCAGAACACTGAAGCTTTCTTT
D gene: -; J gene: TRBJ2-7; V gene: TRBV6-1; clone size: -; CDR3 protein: CASSEPRPATYRDEQYF; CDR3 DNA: TGTGCCAGCAGTGAACCCCGGCCCGCGACGTACAGGGACGAGCAGTACTTC
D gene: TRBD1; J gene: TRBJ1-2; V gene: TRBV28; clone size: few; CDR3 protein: CASSLGQGLARGYTF; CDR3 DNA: TGTGCCAGCAGTTTGGGACAGGGGTTGGCACGGGGCTACACCTTC
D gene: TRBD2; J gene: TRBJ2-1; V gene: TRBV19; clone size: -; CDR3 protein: CASSILRAAGGEQFF; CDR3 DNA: TGTGCCAGTAGTATTTTGCGGGCGGCGGGGGGAGAGCAGTTCTTC
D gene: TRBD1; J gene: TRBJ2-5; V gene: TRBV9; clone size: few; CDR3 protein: CASSPRQGQETQYF; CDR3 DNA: TGTGCCAGCAGCCCCCGACAGGGACAAGAGACCCAGTACTTC
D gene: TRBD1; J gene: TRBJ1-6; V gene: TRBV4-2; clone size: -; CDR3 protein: CASSQGTGQTYNSPLHF; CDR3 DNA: TGTGCCAGCAGCCAAGGGACAGGGCAAACCTATAATTCACCCCTCCACTTT
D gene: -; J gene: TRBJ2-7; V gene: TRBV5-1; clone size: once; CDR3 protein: CASSWGPMGEQYF; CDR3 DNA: TGCGCCAGCAGCTGGGGGCCGATGGGCGAGCAGTACTTC